The sequence of this T cell receptor (beta chain) was determined in a study of cytomegalovirus exposure and HLA in healthy donors (dated 2017 in TCRdb). Turning to the overall study: The 670 or so repertoires of the first cohort and the 95 to 150 validation repertoires were produced on the same platform, according to a later analysis. The study aimed to test whether signatures of past pathogen exposure could be identified by cataloging public T cell receptors. A separate validation cohort of roughly 130 different subjects was used in addition to the 666-subject first cohort. The study combined high-throughput TCR immunosequencing, statistical association of individual TCRs with disease status, and machine learning to predict cytomegalovirus infection status.

The method behind the library was the immunoSEQ multiplex PCR assay. Per the original workflow: A statistical classification framework was built to diagnose cytomegalovirus status from the catalog of TCR beta chain sequences. TCRdb took this table from immuneACCESS and kept in-frame rearrangements with V and J called. Such tables lack part of the clones; where checked against another copy, unresolved V genes explain under half of the gap, and the rest is unexplained. D and trimming were read from the DNA, whereas the V and J calls and clone size are those reported in that table. The table for this sample lists about 98,000 clones; roughly 87% of them were counted only once. The ten largest clonotypes hold 5.5% to 7.5% of the sample. What the study reported, not specific to this receptor: Across donors, most TCR sequences were observed very rarely, whereas some public TCRs were present in many individuals. A total of some 180 TCR beta chains were listed by the study as associated with cytomegalovirus. It was suggested by the authors that the approach could potentially be generalized to other disease states and immunological phenotypes. A later analysis had no HLA typing for the validation cohort, so co-occurrence there was scored across all 120 or so repertoires. A few of the identified cytomegalovirus-associated TCR beta chains were confirmed in vitro to be specific for cytomegalovirus antigens. The classifier was reported to diagnose cytomegalovirus status with high specificity and sensitivity in both the original and validation cohorts. A later analysis found that TCRs clustered in the first cohort also tended to co-occur in the roughly 120 validation repertoires, with 90% to 95% of cluster scores above 0.

Turning to this clone: It lacks a known antigen. Within one base of it there is no much larger clone, and no base qualities were kept.

The donors belonged to the validation cohort of roughly 120 subjects, which was separate from the roughly 670-subject first cohort. Clipping removes 0 bases from V and 4 bases from J, with 4 as the unmatched junction base count. The germline V gene sets CDR1 to MRHNA and CDR2 to SNTAGT. The CDR3 covers 16 residues, taking in both the cysteine and the phenylalanine. Of the read, only the CDR3 DNA is kept; its 48 bases are in frame from base 1. The TCR was taken from a man between 18 and 29 years old in good health and CMV-seropositive. The sequencing input was PBMCs. The rearrangement joined TRBV6-4 to TRBJ2-2, with 8 central nucleotides matching TRBD2. The CDR3 amino acid sequence is: CASSDSERGFTGELFF. The DNA reads TGTGCCAGCAGTGACTCTGAGCGGGGGTTCACCGGGGAGCTGTTTTTT.